This T cell receptor (beta chain) was observed in a study of cytomegalovirus exposure and HLA in healthy donors. Broader study findings: For most TCR sequences rarity was the rule, although some public TCRs occurred in many donors. The authors listed some 160 TCR beta chains as cytomegalovirus-associated.

Data came from immunoSEQ multiplex PCR; TCRdb stores just in-frame clones and leaves some out. The sample includes approximately 270,000 clones, 90% seen only once; the top ten take 0.37%. About this clone itself: The antigen remains undetermined.

The CDR3 is 14 amino acids. Per the germline V gene, CDR1 is SGHAT and CDR2 is FQNNGV. Trimming removed 3 bases at V and 10 bases at J, with 13 bases between. This TCR derives from a woman aged 18-30 years in good health and CMV-seronegative. The chain is built from TRBV11-2 and TRBJ1-6, with a possible D match to TRBD1 (6 bases). Sequencing was carried out using PBMCs. CDR3 residues: CASSFGQSRSPLHF. The CDR3 DNA reads as TGTGCCAGCAGCTTTGGACAGTCAAGATCACCCCTCCACTTT.